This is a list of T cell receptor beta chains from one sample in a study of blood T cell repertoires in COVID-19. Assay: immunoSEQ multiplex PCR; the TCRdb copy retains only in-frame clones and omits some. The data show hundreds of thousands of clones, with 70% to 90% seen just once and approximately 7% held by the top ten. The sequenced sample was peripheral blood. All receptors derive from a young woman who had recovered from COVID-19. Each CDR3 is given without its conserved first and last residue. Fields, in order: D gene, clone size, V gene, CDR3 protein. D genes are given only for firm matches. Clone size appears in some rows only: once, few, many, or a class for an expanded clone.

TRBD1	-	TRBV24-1	ATSDPGTGGNTIY
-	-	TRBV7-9	ASSLGGGTEAF
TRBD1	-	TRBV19	ASIPGGYMNTEAF
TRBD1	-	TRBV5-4	ASSGGQGYSGNTIY
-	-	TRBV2	AVAGNYGYT
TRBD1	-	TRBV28	ASSLIQGDSPLH
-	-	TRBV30	AWSGLGQSTQY
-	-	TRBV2	ASSEREAGELF
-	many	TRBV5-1	ASSLEASYYDEQF
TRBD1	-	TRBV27	ASSLPGTVPYEQY
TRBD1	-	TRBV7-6	ASSSRQGVRRGTGELF
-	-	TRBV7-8	ASSSYRGDGYT
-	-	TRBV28	ASTRGISYEQY
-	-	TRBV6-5	ASSLQGETQY
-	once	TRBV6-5	ASSYQGNYGYT
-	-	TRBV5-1	ASRIGGRDTEAF
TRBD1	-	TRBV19	ASSATGWPPLH
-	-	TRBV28	ASRAGPSTTRHGYT
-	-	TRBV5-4	ASNLGAGSNYGYT
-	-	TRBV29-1	SVTGFYNEQF
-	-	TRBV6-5	ASTYRGGAF
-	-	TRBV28	ASRPPWGQGEKLF
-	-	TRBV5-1	ASSLISRWTDTQY
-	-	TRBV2	ASSERGGLMNTEAF
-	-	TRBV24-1	ATPHGSGGNQPQH